The clone carrying this T cell receptor (beta chain) has a count of ten or more. Patients were all untreated before their thyroid surgery. The entry originates in a study of metastatic and nonmetastatic thyroid tumors. As for the study in general: Thyroid patients, malignant and benign, had repertoires compared across blood and tumor or nodule tissue.

Germline V gene lookup returns CDR1 SQVTM and CDR2 ANQGSEA. J was trimmed by 2 bases and V by 2 bases; bases with no gene match: 3. The CDR3 runs 14 residues. Through MiXCR, TCRdb re-clonotyped the PCR reads. The profile shows about 33,000 clones, about 18% of them singletons. The receptor was isolated from a female donor with papillary thyroid cancer or a benign thyroid nodule (not recorded which). Some clones in this sample may be carry-over from other donors' samples. The specimen sequenced was blood. The rearrangement links TRBV29-1 to TRBJ2-7; 10 nucleotides agree with TRBD1. CDR3: CSVETGTGAYEQYF. The CDR3 nucleotides are TGCAGCGTTGAAACAGGGACAGGGGCCTACGAGCAGTACTTC.